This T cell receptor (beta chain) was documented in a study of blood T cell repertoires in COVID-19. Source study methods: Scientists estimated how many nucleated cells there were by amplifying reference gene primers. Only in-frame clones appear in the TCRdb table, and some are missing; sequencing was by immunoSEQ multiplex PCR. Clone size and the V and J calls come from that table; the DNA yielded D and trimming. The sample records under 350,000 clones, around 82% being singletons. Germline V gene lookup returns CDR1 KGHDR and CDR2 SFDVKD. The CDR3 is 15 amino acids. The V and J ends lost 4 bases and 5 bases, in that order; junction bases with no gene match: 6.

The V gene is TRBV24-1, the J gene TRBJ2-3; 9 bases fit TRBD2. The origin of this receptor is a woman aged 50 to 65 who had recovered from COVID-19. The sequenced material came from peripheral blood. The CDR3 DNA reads TGTGCCACCAGTGAGGGTAGCGGGAGTCAAGATACGCAGTATTTT. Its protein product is CATSEGSGSQDTQYF.